Listed here are 21 T cell receptor beta chains from one sample, sequenced in a study of blood T cell repertoires in COVID-19. Measured with immunoSEQ multiplex PCR; TCRdb has only the in-frame clones, and not every one. The sample consists of 200,000 to 250,000 clones, 84% of them appearing once. The specimen was peripheral blood. These receptors all stem from a woman aged 80 or older with COVID-19, enrolled during active disease.

The rearrangement links TRBV6-5 to TRBJ1-2; 8 nucleotides match TRBD1. Germline V gene lookup returns CDR1 MNHEY and CDR2 SVGAGI. The J segment lost 5 bases and the V segment lost 3 bases, leaving 8 bases of the junction unmatched. This CDR3 contains 15 residues. The CDR3 protein is CASSYSAGGQYGYTF. CDR3 sequence (DNA): TGTGCCAGCAGTTATTCGGCAGGGGGCCAGTATGGCTACACCTTC.

The chain links TRBV15 to TRBJ1-2, with TRBD1 identical over 8 bases. Germline V gene data show CDR1 as LNHNV and CDR2 as YYDKDF (reference sequence). V lost 2 bases, J lost 0 bases, and 2 bases stayed unmatched. The CDR3 sequence is 15 residues long. CDR3 nucleotides: TGTGCCACCAGCAGATTGACAGGGGCTAACTATGGCTACACCTTC. It is translated as CATSRLTGANYGYTF.

This sequence joins TRBV7-9 and TRBJ1-2; D is perhaps TRBD1 (5 bases). V was pared by 1 base and J by 4 bases, with 7 bases between. From germline, CDR1 is SEHNR and CDR2 FQNEAQ (reference sequence). This CDR3 is built from 13 residues. The CDR3 here is CASSLGQSYGYTF. The CDR3 DNA reads as TGTGCCAGCAGCTTAGGACAGTCCTATGGCTACACCTTC.

This rearrangement joins TRBV5-1 to TRBJ1-3; 7 bases line up with TRBD1. CDR1 and CDR2 from the germline V gene are SGHRS and YFSETQ. CDR3 length equals 15 residues. Germline trimming cut 5 bases from V and 0 bases from J; bases unmatched to any gene: 5. CDR3 bases: TGCGCCAGCAGACGAACAGGGGACTCTGGAAACACCATATATTTT. Its protein is CASRRTGDSGNTIYF.

This sequence joins TRBV3-1 (or the pseudogene TRBV3-2) and TRBJ2-7; 10 bases match TRBD2. CDR1 and CDR2 (germline): LGHDT, YNNKEL (reference sequence). This CDR3 comprises 17 residues. Trimming took 4 bases from V and 4 from J; bases not matched to a gene: 13. The CDR3: CASSPAVVPSGSYEQYF. The CDR3 DNA reads as TGTGCCAGCAGCCCGGCAGTAGTTCCTAGCGGGAGTTACGAGCAGTACTTC.

The chain carries TRBV6-5 and TRBJ1-2; tentative D call: TRBD1 (5 bases). The CDR3 runs 16 residues. Between the trimmed V and J ends, which lost 4 bases and 6 bases, there was a span of 21 bases. Germline V gene lookup returns CDR1 MNHEY and CDR2 SVGAGI. The CDR3 is CASSWDFGAGGDGYTF. The DNA for the CDR3 is TGTGCCAGCAGTTGGGACTTCGGGGCGGGTGGAGATGGCTACACCTTC.

The chain links TRBV7-2 to TRBJ1-5, with D perhaps matching TRBD1 (6 bases). V lost 5 bases and J lost 7, with 12 bases in between. The CDR3 runs 13 residues. From germline, CDR1 is SGHTA and CDR2 FQGNSA. CDR3 nucleotides: TGTGCCAGCAGCCCGGGGACAACCCAGCCCCAGCATTTT. Translating gives CASSPGTTQPQHF.

The V gene is TRBV18, the J gene TRBJ2-7, with D tentatively TRBD2 (5 bases). The germline gives CDR1 KGHSH, CDR2 LQKENI. Deletions cut 0 bases from V and 0 bases from J, with 12 bases between. The CDR3 spans 16 residues. The CDR3 DNA follows: TGTGCCAGCTCACCACCGGGTCGAGGGTCCTCCTACGAGCAGTACTTC. As protein: CASSPPGRGSSYEQYF.

About this clone: The same CDR3 also results from other DNA sequences found in this sample. This CDR3 reads CASSPADNTEAFF. CDR3 sequence (DNA): TGTGCCAGCTCACCTGCGGATAACACTGAAGCTTTCTTT. The chain joins TRBV18 to TRBJ1-1; D gene unclear. The CDR3 length is 13 residues. V was clipped by 3 bases and J by 2 bases, with 7 bases between them. The germline gives CDR1 KGHSH, CDR2 LQKENI.

The table lists this clone with a count of one. V gene TRBV11-2 combines with J gene TRBJ2-3, with D uncertain. Germline V gene lookup returns CDR1 SGHAT and CDR2 FQNNGV. The V end lost 3 bases, the J end lost 6 bases, and 10 bases lay between the germline ends. This CDR3 spans 13 amino acids. CDR3 nucleotides: TGTGCCAGCAGCTTCGTAGCCGGGGATACGCAGTATTTT. It yields the protein CASSFVAGDTQYF.

V is TRBV7-3 and J is TRBJ2-2; 7 bases map to TRBD1. Germline CDR1 reads SGHTA; CDR2 reads FQGTGA. V was clipped by 0 bases and J by 4 bases; unmatched bases: 2. The CDR3 has 15 residues. The CDR3, as DNA: TGTGCCAGCAGCTTAACAGGGGGCAGCACCGGGGAGCTGTTTTTT. The encoded protein is CASSLTGGSTGELFF.

The rearrangement uses TRBV9 and TRBJ2-3; possibly TRBD1 for D (6 bases). Germline V gene sequence: CDR1 SGDLS, CDR2 YYNGEE. Trimming pared 3 bases from V and 2 bases from J, leaving 16 bases between. This CDR3 region has 16 residues. Here the CDR3 reads CASSASTGLLTDTQYF. CDR3 nucleotides: TGTGCCAGCAGCGCCTCGACAGGTTTACTCACAGATACGCAGTATTTT.

The CDR3, as DNA: TGTGCCAGCAGTCTCAGGGGAGAAGGTGGCTACACCTTC. Protein: CASSLRGEGGYTF. The chain joins TRBV2 to TRBJ1-2; D is possibly TRBD1 (6 bases). Trimming left V 5 bases short and J 7 bases short, with 14 bases between. The CDR3 is 13 residues long. Germline V CDR1 and CDR2: SNHLY, FYNNEI.

The chain has TRBV28 and TRBJ2-1, with D tentatively TRBD1 (6 bases). This CDR3 is built from 15 residues. V was cut by 4 bases and J by 2 bases, with 12 bases left in between. From germline, CDR1 is MDHEN and CDR2 SYDVKM. CDR3 amino acids: CASSWGQGAYNEQFF. DNA of the CDR3: TGTGCCAGCAGTTGGGGGCAGGGAGCCTACAATGAGCAGTTCTTC.

The V gene is TRBV5-4, the J gene TRBJ1-2; D gene unclear. This CDR3 comprises 13 residues. Trimming removed 0 bases from V and 4 bases from J, with 7 bases in between. Per the germline V gene, CDR1 is SGHNT and CDR2 is YYREEE (reference sequence). Here the CDR3 reads CASSLERSYGYTF. CDR3 DNA sequence: TGTGCCAGCAGCTTGGAGAGGAGCTATGGCTACACCTTC.

This chain joins TRBV5-6 and TRBJ2-7; D is perhaps TRBD2 (6 bases). There are 12 residues in the CDR3. Trimming removed 4 bases at V and 7 bases at J, with 12 bases between. CDR1 and CDR2 (germline): SGHDT, YYEEEE. The CDR3 bases are TGTGCCAGCAGCCGACTAGTCCGGGAGCAGTACTTC. This encodes CASSRLVREQYF.

The chain couples TRBV4-1 to TRBJ2-7; TRBD2 agrees at 7 bases. Germline assignment: CDR1 MGHRA and CDR2 YSYEKL. The CDR3 loop spans 15 amino acids. Germline trimming cut 4 bases from V and 7 bases from J; bases unmatched to any gene: 13. The CDR3 bases are TGCGCCAGCAGCCCTGTGGGGGGAGGGCCTGAGGAGCAGTACTTC. It yields the protein CASSPVGGGPEEQYF.

J is TRBJ1-4 and V is TRBV9; no clear D gene. The CDR3 is made up of 14 amino acids. Germline values: CDR1 SGDLS, CDR2 YYNGEE. Trimming left V 0 bases short and J 7 bases short, with 10 bases between. CDR3 bases: TGTGCCAGCAGCGTAGGCTACAGCGGTGAAAAACTGTTTTTT. It translates to CASSVGYSGEKLFF.

This clone was detected a few times. The chain combines TRBV10-3 with TRBJ2-7; perhaps TRBD1 as D (6 bases). This CDR3 comprises 13 residues. CDR1 ENHRY and CDR2 SYGVKD come from the germline V gene. Trimming left V 6 bases short and J 0 bases short, with 9 bases between. This chain's CDR3 is CAISQDSSYEQYF. CDR3 DNA sequence: TGTGCCATCAGCCAGGACAGCTCCTACGAGCAGTACTTC.

The gene calls are TRBV6-6 and TRBJ1-1; D unresolved. The CDR3 sequence is 16 residues long. Trimming shortened V by 6 bases and J by 4 bases, and 21 bases separated the two germline ends. Germline V CDR1 and CDR2: MNHNY, SVGAGI (reference sequence). CDR3 in DNA: TGTGCCAGCAGCCCCGGCCTCGGCCTCGCGGGCACTGAAGCTTTCTTT. The encoded protein is CASSPGLGLAGTEAFF.

The gene calls are TRBV1 and TRBJ2-1; TRBD2 is the table's D call and was not checked against the DNA. TRBV1 is noted as a pseudogene. CDR3 length: 16 residues. The DNA for the CDR3 is TGCACCAGCAGCCAAGATTTGGAGTATAGGTACAATGAGCAGTTCTTC. This gives the protein CTSSQDLEYRYNEQFF.